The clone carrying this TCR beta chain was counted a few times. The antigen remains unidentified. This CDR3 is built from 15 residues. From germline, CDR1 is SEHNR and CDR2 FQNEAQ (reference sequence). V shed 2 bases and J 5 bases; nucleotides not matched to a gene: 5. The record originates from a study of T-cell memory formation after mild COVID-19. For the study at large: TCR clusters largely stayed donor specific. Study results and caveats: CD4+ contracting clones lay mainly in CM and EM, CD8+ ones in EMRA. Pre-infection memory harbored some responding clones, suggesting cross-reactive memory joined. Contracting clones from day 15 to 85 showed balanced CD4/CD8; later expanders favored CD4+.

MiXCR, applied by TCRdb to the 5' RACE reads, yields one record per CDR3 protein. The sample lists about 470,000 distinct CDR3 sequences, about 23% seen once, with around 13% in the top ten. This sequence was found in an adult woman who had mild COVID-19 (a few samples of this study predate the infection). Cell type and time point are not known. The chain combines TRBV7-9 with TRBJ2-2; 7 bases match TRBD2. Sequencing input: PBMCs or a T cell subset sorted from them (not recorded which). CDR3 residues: CASSLRRGGTGELFF. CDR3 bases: TGTGCCAGCAGCTTACGCCGCGGGGGAACCGGGGAGCTGTTTTTT.